This T cell receptor beta chain emerged from a study of cytomegalovirus exposure and HLA in healthy donors. Study-level background: The roughly 670 first-cohort repertoires shared a platform with the 130 or so validation repertoires, as reported in a later analysis.

It was the approximately 130-subject validation cohort, separate from the approximately 680-subject first cohort, to which the donors belonged. General observations from the study: Some TCR beta chains (roughly 150 of them) were listed as cytomegalovirus-associated. In vitro assays verified that three CMV-associated chains recognized CMV antigens specifically.

V dropped 2 bases and J dropped 3 bases, with 16 bases sitting between them. This CDR3 has 16 amino acids. Germline CDR1 is MNHNY and CDR2 is SVGAGI (reference sequence). As for this clone: Its antigen is not known.

Data came from immunoSEQ multiplex PCR; TCRdb stores just in-frame clones and leaves some out. The sample carries roughly 75,000 clones, approximately 94% recorded once. The V gene is TRBV6-6, the J gene TRBJ2-5; the D gene is possibly TRBD1 (5 bases). The source material was PBMCs. The receptor was isolated from a woman younger than 30 in good health and CMV-seropositive. The CDR3 protein is CASSYPQAGWEETQYF. CDR3 in DNA: TGTGCCAGCAGTTACCCCCAGGCAGGGTGGGAAGAGACCCAGTACTTC.